These 8 T cell receptor beta chains were sequenced from one sample in a study of long-term antiretroviral therapy in people with HIV. The run of the v3.0 immunoSEQ assay was at survey level. The method was immunoSEQ multiplex PCR; TCRdb's version includes in-frame clones alone and lacks a portion of them. Of tens of thousands of clones listed, approximately 93% are singletons. This specimen consisted of unsorted PBMCs, obtained almost 6.6 years after starting antiretroviral therapy. The receptors were gathered from a woman aged 40 to 55 with HIV.

This chain links TRBV6-5 with TRBJ1-3, with D unresolved. V lost 0 bases and J 3 bases, leaving 12 bases between the germline ends. The CDR3 length is 16 residues. Per germline, CDR1 MNHEY and CDR2 SVGAGI. DNA of the CDR3: TGTGCCAGCAGTTACTCACCGGCGGGCTTTGGAAACACCATATATTTT. This codes for CASSYSPAGFGNTIYF.

The chain joins TRBV18 to TRBJ1-2; 8 bases fit TRBD1. The CDR3 sequence is 15 residues long. Trimming cost V 3 bases and J 4 bases; bases outside gene matches: 7. Germline V CDR1 and CDR2: KGHSH, LQKENI. The CDR3 nucleotides read TGTGCCAGCTCACCTCCAGGGGGCACAGGCTATGGCTACACCTTC. Protein: CASSPPGGTGYGYTF.

The V and J genes are TRBV23-1 and TRBJ1-1, with D perhaps matching TRBD1 (5 bases). TRBV23-1 is reported as an ORF; its role is uncertain. The CDR3 consists of 16 residues. The V end was cut by 1 base, the J end by 0 bases, with 12 bases between. The CDR3 is CASSQWGNPMNTEAFF. CDR3 bases: TGCGCCAGCAGTCAATGGGGGAATCCAATGAACACTGAAGCTTTCTTT.

The CDR3: CASSSNRDASVRYGYTF. In DNA form, the CDR3 reads TGTGCCAGCAGCTCCAACAGGGATGCCTCGGTACGTTATGGCTACACCTTC. V usage is TRBV21-1 and J usage is TRBJ1-2; the D call in the table, TRBD1, was not verified against the DNA. TRBV21-1 is assigned pseudogene status. The length of the CDR3 is 17 residues.

The CDR3 DNA sequence: TGTGCCAGCAGTGTCTGGCAGAACACTGAAGCTTTCTTT. Translation: CASSVWQNTEAFF. This rearrangement joins TRBV6-4 to TRBJ1-1, with D uncertain. Germline CDR1 and CDR2: MRHNA and SNTAGT. Trimming stripped 4 bases from V and 1 base from J, with 7 bases between. CDR3 length: 13 amino acids.

The chain recombines TRBV6-5 with TRBJ2-1; no firm D call. CDR1 and CDR2 (germline): MNHEY, SVGAGI. V lost 6 bases to trimming and J lost 12 bases, with 15 bases between them. The CDR3 runs to 12 residues. The CDR3 spells CASREESRGQFF. The CDR3 region has the DNA TGTGCCAGCAGAGAGGAGTCCCGTGGGCAGTTCTTC.

The chain carries TRBV14 and TRBJ2-5; D is unresolved. Per germline, CDR1 SGHDN and CDR2 FVKESK. Trimming took off 4 bases at V and 2 bases at J, with 8 bases between the two ends. The CDR3 has 13 residues. The CDR3 DNA sequence: TGTGCCAGCAGCCCCACCGTACAAGAGACCCAGTACTTC. Encoded protein: CASSPTVQETQYF.

The gene calls are TRBV5-1 and TRBJ1-1; D unclear. Trimming took off 1 base at V and 4 bases at J, with 14 bases between the two ends. The CDR3 consists of 15 residues. Germline V gives CDR1 SGHRS, CDR2 YFSETQ. DNA of the CDR3: TGCGCCAGCAGCTTGTCCGGGAACTTAGGCACTGAAGCTTTCTTT. Amino acids: CASSLSGNLGTEAFF.